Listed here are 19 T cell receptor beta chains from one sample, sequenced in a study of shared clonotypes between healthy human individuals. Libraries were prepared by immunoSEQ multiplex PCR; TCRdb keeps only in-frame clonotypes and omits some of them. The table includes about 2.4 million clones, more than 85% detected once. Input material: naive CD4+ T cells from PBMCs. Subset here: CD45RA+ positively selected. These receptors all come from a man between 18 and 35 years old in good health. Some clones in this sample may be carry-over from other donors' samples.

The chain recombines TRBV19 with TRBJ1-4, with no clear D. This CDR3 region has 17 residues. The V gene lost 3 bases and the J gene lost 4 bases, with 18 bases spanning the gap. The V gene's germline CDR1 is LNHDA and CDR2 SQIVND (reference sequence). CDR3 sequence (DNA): TGTGCCAGTAGTATCGCGGGTGGCCGCAACATTAATGAAAAACTGTTTTTT. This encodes CASSIAGGRNINEKLFF.

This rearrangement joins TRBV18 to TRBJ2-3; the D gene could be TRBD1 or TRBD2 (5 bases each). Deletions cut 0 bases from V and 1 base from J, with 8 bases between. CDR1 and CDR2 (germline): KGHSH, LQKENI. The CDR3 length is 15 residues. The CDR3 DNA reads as TGTGCCAGCTCACCACCGGGGGTAGGCACAGATACGCAGTATTTT. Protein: CASSPPGVGTDTQYF.

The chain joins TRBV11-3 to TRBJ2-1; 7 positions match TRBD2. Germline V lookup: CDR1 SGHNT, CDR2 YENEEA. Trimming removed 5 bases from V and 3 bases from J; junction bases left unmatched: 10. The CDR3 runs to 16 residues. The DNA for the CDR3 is TGTGCCAGCAGCCCGGGGGGAGGCGTCGTCTACAATGAGCAGTTCTTC. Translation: CASSPGGGVVYNEQFF.

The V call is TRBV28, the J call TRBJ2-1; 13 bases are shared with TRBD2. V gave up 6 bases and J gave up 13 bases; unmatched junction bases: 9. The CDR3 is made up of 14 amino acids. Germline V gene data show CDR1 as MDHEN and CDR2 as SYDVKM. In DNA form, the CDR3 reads TGTGCCAGCAGCTACGGACTAGCGGGAGAAGGACAGTTCTTC. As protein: CASSYGLAGEGQFF.

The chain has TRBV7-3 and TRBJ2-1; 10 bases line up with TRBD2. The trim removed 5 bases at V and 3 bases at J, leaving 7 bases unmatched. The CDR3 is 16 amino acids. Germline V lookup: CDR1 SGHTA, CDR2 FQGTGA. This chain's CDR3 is CASSPTSGTIYNEQFF. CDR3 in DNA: TGTGCCAGCAGCCCAACTAGCGGGACGATCTACAATGAGCAGTTCTTC.

CDR3 coding DNA: TGTGCCAGCAGTTTACTTCGGCGACTAGCGGGACTACTCGCGTTCGACAATGAGCAGTTCTTC. Translating gives CASSLLRRLAGLLAFDNEQFF. The V gene is TRBV28, the J gene TRBJ2-1; 11 nucleotides match TRBD2. V dropped 2 bases and J dropped 5; count of bases not matched to a gene: 20. CDR1 is MDHEN, CDR2 SYDVKM, per germline. The length of the CDR3 is 21 residues.

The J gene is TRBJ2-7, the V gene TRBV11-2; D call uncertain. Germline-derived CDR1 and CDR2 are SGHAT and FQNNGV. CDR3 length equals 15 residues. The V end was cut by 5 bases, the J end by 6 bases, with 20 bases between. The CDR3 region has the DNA TGTGCCAGCAGCCTCCCGGGTTCGGGTTTGGGCGAGCAGTACTTC. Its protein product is CASSLPGSGLGEQYF.

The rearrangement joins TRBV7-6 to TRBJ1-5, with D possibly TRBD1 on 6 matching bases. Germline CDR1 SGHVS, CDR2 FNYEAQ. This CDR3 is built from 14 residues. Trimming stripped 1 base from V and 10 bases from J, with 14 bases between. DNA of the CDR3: TGTGCCAGCAGCTTAGAGGGGGGCGGCACTCCCCAGCATTTT. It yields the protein CASSLEGGGTPQHF.

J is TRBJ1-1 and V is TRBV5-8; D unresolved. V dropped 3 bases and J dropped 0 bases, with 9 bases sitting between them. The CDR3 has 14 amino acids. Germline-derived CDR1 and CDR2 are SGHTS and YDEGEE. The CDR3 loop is CASSYRTMNTEAFF. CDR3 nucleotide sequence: TGTGCCAGCAGCTACAGAACGATGAACACTGAAGCTTTCTTT.

CDR3 in amino acids: CASMQQGSNQPQHF. CDR3 nucleotides: TGTGCCAGCATGCAACAGGGTAGCAATCAGCCCCAGCATTTT. V and J are TRBV28 and TRBJ1-5, with a weak D call TRBD1 (6 bases). The V gene lost 7 bases and the J gene lost 0 bases, with 10 bases spanning the gap. Germline values: CDR1 MDHEN, CDR2 SYDVKM. The CDR3 sequence is 14 residues long.

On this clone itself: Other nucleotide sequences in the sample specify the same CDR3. In DNA, the CDR3 is TGTGCCAGCAGTTCTGGGTCTGGGGCCAACGTCCTGACTTTC. Translated, it gives CASSSGSGANVLTF. The chain has TRBV6-5 and TRBJ2-6; D is ambiguous. The germline CDR1 and CDR2 sequences are MNHEY and SVGAGI. The V end lost 4 bases, the J end lost 1 base, and 5 bases lay between the germline ends. This CDR3 has 14 amino acids.

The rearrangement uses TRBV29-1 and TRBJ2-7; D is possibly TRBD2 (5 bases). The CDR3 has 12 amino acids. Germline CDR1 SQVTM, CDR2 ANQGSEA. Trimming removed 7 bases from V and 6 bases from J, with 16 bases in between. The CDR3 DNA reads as TGCAGCGGTCGGGGTGACAACCGCGAGCAGTACTTC. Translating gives CSGRGDNREQYF.

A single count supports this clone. CDR3 coding DNA: TGTGCCAGCAGCACGGTGAGGCCAGCTGAAGCTTTCTTT. Its translation is CASSTVRPAEAFF. This sequence joins TRBV6-6 and TRBJ1-1; D call uncertain. Looked up from germline, CDR1 is MNHNY and CDR2 is SVGAGI (reference sequence). The CDR3 totals 13 residues. V lost 6 bases and J 6 bases, leaving 14 bases between the germline ends.

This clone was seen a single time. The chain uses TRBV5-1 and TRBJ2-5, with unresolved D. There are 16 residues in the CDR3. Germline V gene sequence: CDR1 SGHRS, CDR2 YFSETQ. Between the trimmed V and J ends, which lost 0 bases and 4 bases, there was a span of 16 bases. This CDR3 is CASSLDLAEPIETQYF. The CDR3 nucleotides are TGCGCCAGCAGCTTGGATCTCGCAGAACCCATAGAGACCCAGTACTTC.

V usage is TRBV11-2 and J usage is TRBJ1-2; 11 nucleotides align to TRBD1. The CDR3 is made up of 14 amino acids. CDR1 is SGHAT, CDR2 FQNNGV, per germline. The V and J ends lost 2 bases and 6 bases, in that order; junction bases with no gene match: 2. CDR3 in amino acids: CASSLRTGGDGYTF. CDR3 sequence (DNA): TGTGCCAGCAGCTTACGGACAGGGGGCGATGGCTACACCTTC. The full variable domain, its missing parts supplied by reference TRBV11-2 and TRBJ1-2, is EAGVAQSPRYKIIEKRQSVAFWCNPISGHATLYWYQQILGQGPKLLIQFQNNGVVDDSQLPKDRFSAERLKGVDSTLKIQPAKLEDSAVYLCASSLRTGGDGYTFGSGTRLTVV.

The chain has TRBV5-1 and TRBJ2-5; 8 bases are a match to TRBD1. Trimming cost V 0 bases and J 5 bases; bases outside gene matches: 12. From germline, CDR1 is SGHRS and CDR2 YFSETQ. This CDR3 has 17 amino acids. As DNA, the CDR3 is TGCGCCAGCAGCTTGGCTCCAACTGGACAGGGTGGGGAGACCCAGTACTTC. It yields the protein CASSLAPTGQGGETQYF.

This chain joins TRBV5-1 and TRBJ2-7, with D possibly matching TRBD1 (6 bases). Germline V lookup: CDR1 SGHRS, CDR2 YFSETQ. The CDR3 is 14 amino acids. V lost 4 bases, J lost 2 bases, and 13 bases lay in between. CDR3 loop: CASSRRTETYEQYF. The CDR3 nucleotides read TGCGCCAGCAGCCGTAGGACAGAGACCTACGAGCAGTACTTC.

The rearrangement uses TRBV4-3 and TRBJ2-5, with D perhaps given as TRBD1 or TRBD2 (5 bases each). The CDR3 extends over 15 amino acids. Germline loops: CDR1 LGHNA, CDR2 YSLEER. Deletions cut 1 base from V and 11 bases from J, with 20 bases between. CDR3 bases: TGCGCCAGCAGCCAAGTCGGGACGGATACTACGGGGCAGTACTTC. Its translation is CASSQVGTDTTGQYF.

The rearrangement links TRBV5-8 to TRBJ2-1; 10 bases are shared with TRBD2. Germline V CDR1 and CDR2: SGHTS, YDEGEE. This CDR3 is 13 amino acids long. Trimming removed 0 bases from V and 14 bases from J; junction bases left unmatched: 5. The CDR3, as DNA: TGTGCCAGCAGCTTGGATCTAGCGGGAGATGAGTTCTTC. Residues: CASSLDLAGDEFF.